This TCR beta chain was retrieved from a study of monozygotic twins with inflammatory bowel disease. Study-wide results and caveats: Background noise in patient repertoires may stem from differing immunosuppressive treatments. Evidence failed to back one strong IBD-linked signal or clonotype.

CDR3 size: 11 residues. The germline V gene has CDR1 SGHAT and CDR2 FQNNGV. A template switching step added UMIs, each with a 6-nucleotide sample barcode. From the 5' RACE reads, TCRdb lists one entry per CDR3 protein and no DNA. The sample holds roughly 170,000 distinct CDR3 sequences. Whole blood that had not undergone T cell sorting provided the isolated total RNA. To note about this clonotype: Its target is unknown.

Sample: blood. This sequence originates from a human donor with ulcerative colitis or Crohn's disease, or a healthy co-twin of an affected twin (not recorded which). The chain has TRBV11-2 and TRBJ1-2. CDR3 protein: CASPALGGYTF.